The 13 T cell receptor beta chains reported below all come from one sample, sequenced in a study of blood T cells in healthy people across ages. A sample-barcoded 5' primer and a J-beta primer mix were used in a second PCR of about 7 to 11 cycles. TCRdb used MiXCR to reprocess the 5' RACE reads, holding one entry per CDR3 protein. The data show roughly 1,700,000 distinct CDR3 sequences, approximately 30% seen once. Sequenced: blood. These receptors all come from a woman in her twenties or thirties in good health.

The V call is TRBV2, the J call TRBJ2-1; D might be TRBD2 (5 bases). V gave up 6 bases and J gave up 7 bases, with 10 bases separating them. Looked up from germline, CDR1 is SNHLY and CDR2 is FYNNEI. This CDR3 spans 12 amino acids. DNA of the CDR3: TGTGCCAGCAGGCCCCCGGGGAATGAGCAGTTCTTC. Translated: CASRPPGNEQFF.

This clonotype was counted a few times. The CDR3 loop is CASNFGQVNNEQFF. In nucleotides, the CDR3 is TGCGCCAGCAATTTCGGACAGGTTAACAATGAGCAGTTCTTC. The chain joins TRBV5-1 to TRBJ2-1; 7 nucleotides line up with TRBD1. CDR1 and CDR2 from the germline V gene are SGHRS and YFSETQ. CDR3 size: 14 residues. Losses at the gene ends were 6 bases for V and 5 bases for J; bases not matched to a gene: 8.

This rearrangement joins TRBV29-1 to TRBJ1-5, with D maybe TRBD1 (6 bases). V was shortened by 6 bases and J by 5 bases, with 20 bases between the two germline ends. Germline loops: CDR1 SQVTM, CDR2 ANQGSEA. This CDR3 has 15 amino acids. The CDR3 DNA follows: TGCAGCGTAGTTGAACAGGGCGGGACGGATCAGCCCCAGCATTTT. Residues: CSVVEQGGTDQPQHF.

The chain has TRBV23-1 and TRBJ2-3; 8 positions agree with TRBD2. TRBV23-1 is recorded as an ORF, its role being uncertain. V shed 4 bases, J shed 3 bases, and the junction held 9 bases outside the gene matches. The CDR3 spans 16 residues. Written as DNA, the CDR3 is TGCGCCAGCAGTCGGCTTCCTAGCGGGCGGACAGATACGCAGTATTTT. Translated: CASSRLPSGRTDTQYF.

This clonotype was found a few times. In nucleotides, the CDR3 is TGTGCCAGCAGTTACTCGATCCCGGGACTAGGTAATGAGCAGTTCTTC. As protein: CASSYSIPGLGNEQFF. The genes are TRBV6-6 and TRBJ2-1; 8 bases are shared with TRBD2. The germline V gene encodes CDR1 MNHNY and CDR2 SVGAGI (reference sequence). The CDR3 runs 16 residues. Germline trimming cut 0 bases from V and 7 bases from J; bases unmatched to any gene: 8.

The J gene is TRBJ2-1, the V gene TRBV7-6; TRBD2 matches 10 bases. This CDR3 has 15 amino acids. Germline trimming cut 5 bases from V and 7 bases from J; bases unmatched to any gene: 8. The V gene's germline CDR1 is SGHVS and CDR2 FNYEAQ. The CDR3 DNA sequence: TGTGCCAGCAGCCGTGATAGCGGGGGGACGAATGAGCAGTTCTTC. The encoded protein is CASSRDSGGTNEQFF.

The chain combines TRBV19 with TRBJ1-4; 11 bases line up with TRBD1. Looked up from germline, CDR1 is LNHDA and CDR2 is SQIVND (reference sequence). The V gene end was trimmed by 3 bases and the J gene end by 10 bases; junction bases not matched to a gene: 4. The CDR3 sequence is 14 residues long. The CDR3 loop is CASSIPGTGGKLFF. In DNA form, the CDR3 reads TGTGCCAGTAGTATCCCCGGGACAGGGGGAAAACTGTTTTTT.

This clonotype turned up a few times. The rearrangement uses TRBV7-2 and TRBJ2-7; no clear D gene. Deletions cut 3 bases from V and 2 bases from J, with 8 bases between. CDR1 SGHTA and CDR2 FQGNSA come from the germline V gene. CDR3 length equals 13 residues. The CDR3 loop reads CASSFAATYEQYF. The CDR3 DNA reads TGTGCCAGCAGCTTCGCTGCCACCTACGAGCAGTACTTC. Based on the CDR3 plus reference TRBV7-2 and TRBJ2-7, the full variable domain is GAGVSQSPSNKVTEKGKDVELRCDPISGHTALYWYRQSLGQGLEFLIYFQGNSAPDKSGLPSDRFSAERTGGSVSTLTIQRTQQEDSAVYLCASSFAATYEQYFGPGTRLTVT.

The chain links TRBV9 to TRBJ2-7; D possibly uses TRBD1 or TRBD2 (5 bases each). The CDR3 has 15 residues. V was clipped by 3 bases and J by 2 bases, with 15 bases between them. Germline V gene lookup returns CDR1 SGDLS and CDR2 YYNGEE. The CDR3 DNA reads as TGTGCCAGCAGCGGGGGGTGGGGTGAGGCCTACGAGCAGTACTTC. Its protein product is CASSGGWGEAYEQYF.

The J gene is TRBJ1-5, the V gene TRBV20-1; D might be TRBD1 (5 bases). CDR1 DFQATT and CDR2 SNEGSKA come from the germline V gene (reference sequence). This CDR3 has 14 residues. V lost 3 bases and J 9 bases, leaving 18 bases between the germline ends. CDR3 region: CSARRGQTDRPQHF. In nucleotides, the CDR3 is TGCAGTGCTAGGCGGGGCCAGACGGATCGGCCCCAGCATTTT.

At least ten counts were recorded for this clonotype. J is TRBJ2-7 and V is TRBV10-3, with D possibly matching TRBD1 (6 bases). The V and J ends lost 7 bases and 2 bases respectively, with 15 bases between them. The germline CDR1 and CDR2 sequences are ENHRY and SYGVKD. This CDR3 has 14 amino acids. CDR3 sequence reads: CAITGAGAAYEQYF. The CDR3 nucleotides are TGTGCCATCACAGGGGCAGGTGCCGCCTACGAGCAGTACTTC.

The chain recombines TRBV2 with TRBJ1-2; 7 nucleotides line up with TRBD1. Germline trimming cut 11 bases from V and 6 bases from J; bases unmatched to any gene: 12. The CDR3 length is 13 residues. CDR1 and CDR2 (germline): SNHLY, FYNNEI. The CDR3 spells CAAKTDRIDGYTF. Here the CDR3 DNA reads TGTGCCGCTAAGACGGACAGGATTGATGGCTACACCTTC. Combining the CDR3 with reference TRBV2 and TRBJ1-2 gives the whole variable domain EPEVTQTPSHQVTQMGQEVILRCVPISNHLYFYWYRQILGQKVEFLVSFYNNEISEKSEIFDDQFSVERPDGSNFTLKIRSTKLEDSAMYFCAAKTDRIDGYTFGSGTRLTVV.

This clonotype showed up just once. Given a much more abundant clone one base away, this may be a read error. The CDR3 DNA follows: TGCAGCGTTGAAGGAGACCGGCACCAAGAGACCCAGTACTTC. It translates to CSVEGDRHQETQYF. The chain carries TRBV29-1 and TRBJ2-5, with D hard to call. V lost 1 base, J lost 0 bases, and 9 bases lay in between. This CDR3 contains 14 residues. Germline-derived CDR1 and CDR2 are SQVTM and ANQGSEA.